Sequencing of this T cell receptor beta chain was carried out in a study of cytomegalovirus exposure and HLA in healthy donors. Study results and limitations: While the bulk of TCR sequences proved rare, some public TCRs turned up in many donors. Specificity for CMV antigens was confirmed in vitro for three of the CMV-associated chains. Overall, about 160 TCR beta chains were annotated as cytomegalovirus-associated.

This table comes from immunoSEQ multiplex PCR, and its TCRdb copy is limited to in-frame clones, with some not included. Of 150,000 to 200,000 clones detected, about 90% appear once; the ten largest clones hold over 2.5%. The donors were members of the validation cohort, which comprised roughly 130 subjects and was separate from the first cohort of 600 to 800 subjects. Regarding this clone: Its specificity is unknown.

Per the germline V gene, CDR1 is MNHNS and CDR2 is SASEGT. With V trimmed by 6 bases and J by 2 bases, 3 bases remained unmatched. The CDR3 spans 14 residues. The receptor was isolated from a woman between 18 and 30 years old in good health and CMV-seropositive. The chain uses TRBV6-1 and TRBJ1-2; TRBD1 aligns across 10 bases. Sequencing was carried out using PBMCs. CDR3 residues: CASSPGQGNYGYTF. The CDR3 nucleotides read TGTGCCAGCAGCCCGGGACAGGGGAACTATGGCTACACCTTC.